This passage covers 11 T cell receptor beta chains from one sample sequenced in a study of cytotoxic CD8 clonotypes in ibrutinib-treated CLL. The method was immunoSEQ multiplex PCR; TCRdb's version includes in-frame clones alone and lacks a portion of them. The sample has more than 110,000 clones, over 75% seen once; the top ten hold 7.5% to 8%. The specimen was PBMCs, collected after 36 months of ibrutinib treatment. The receptors derive from a human donor with chronic lymphocytic leukemia.

To note about this clone: One end of the junction fails to match germline, which may point to a read error. J is TRBJ2-1 and V is TRBV7-3; 7 bases map to TRBD1. There are 13 residues in the CDR3. The V gene's germline CDR1 is SGHTA and CDR2 FQGTGA. The CDR3, as DNA: TGTGCCAGCAGCCTAACGACAGGGCATGAGCAGTTCTTC. Amino acid sequence: CASSLTTGHEQFF.

The chain joins TRBV4-1 to TRBJ2-1, with TRBD2 identical over 9 bases. Germline values: CDR1 MGHRA, CDR2 YSYEKL. The CDR3 sequence is 16 residues long. The junction had 10 bases not matched to a gene; V was cut back by 1 base and J by 9 bases. The CDR3 protein is CASSQGIAGGRSEQFF. The CDR3 nucleotides read TGCGCCAGCAGCCAAGGAATCGCGGGAGGGCGGAGTGAGCAGTTCTTC.

This clone was counted a single time. J is TRBJ1-6 and V is TRBV5-1; D might be TRBD1 (5 bases). Trimming removed 4 bases from V and 7 bases from J, with 18 bases in between. The germline CDR1 and CDR2 sequences are SGHRS and YFSETQ. The CDR3 contains 16 residues. The CDR3 loop is CASSGQRGSLNSPLHF. CDR3 bases: TGCGCCAGCAGCGGTCAACGGGGGTCCCTAAATTCACCCCTCCACTTT. Using reference TRBV5-1 and TRBJ1-6 for the parts outside the CDR3, the full variable domain is KAGVTQTPRYLIKTRGQQVTLSCSPISGHRSVSWYQQTPGQGLQFLFEYFSETQRNKGNFPGRFSGRQFSNSRSEMNVSTLELGDSALYLCASSGQRGSLNSPLHFGNGTRLTVT.

CDR3 sequence: CASNTGTANNYGYTF. CDR3 nucleotide sequence: TGTGCCAGTAATACCGGGACAGCGAACAACTATGGCTACACCTTC. The V and J genes are TRBV19 and TRBJ1-2; 7 bases fit TRBD1. CDR3 size: 15 residues. V was clipped by 7 bases and J by 2 bases; unmatched bases: 10. Germline V gene data show CDR1 as LNHDA and CDR2 as SQIVND (reference sequence).

The chain joins TRBV2 to TRBJ2-3, with TRBD1 matching 7 bases. Germline values: CDR1 SNHLY, CDR2 FYNNEI. There are 14 residues in the CDR3. V dropped 4 bases and J dropped 4; count of bases not matched to a gene: 5. The CDR3 loop is CASSGSDRADTQYF. Here the CDR3 DNA reads TGTGCCAGCAGTGGGTCAGACAGGGCAGATACGCAGTATTTT.

As to this clone: Relative to the germline gene, one junction end is altered; a read error may explain this. The chain is built from TRBV13 and TRBJ2-7; TRBD1 or TRBD2 may be the D gene (6 bases each). Germline V lookup: CDR1 PRHDT, CDR2 FYEKMQ (reference sequence). The CDR3 has 12 amino acids. The CDR3 loop is CASSLGPWGAEF. CDR3 in DNA: TGTGCCAGCAGCTTAGGCCCCTGGGGGGCAGAGTTC.

The CDR3 DNA reads TGTGCCAGCAGTTACGTCGGCGGGAGCAACAATGAGCAGTTCTTC. As protein: CASSYVGGSNNEQFF. The chain links TRBV6-5 to TRBJ2-1, with 7 positions matching TRBD2. The V gene's germline CDR1 is MNHEY and CDR2 SVGAGI. The CDR3 spans 15 residues. With V trimmed by 2 bases and J by 5 bases, 6 bases remained unmatched.

This clone was seen only once. The J gene is TRBJ1-2, the V gene TRBV19; D call uncertain. The CDR3 extends over 13 amino acids. In germline, CDR1 is LNHDA, CDR2 SQIVND (reference sequence). The V and J ends lost 5 bases and 3 bases respectively, with 10 bases between them. CDR3 sequence reads: CASSPANYYGYTF. CDR3 DNA sequence: TGTGCCAGTAGTCCCGCTAATTACTATGGCTACACCTTC.

The chain recombines TRBV20-1 with TRBJ2-7; a possible D gene is TRBD1 (5 bases). Trimming left V 5 bases short and J 7 bases short, with 12 bases between. The CDR3 sequence is 11 residues long. Germline V gives CDR1 DFQATT, CDR2 SNEGSKA (reference sequence). CDR3 region: CSAQRQGEQYF. The CDR3 DNA reads as TGCAGTGCTCAGAGGCAGGGAGAGCAGTACTTC.

This chain joins TRBV6-5 and TRBJ2-3; 7 nucleotides agree with TRBD2. Germline-derived CDR1 and CDR2 are MNHEY and SVGAGI. CDR3 length: 15 amino acids. With V trimmed by 5 bases and J by 2 bases, 7 bases remained unmatched. CDR3 amino acids: CASSPLAAHTDTQYF. The CDR3 bases are TGTGCCAGCAGTCCCCTAGCGGCCCACACAGATACGCAGTATTTT.

The chain is built from TRBV7-8 and TRBJ2-5, with 7 bases identical to TRBD1. The CDR3 runs 15 residues. V gave up 1 base and J gave up 0 bases; unmatched junction bases: 2. The germline CDR1 and CDR2 sequences are SGHVS and FQNEAQ. The CDR3 region is CASSLVRGYQETQYF. In nucleotides, the CDR3 is TGTGCCAGCAGCTTAGTCAGGGGGTACCAAGAGACCCAGTACTTC. Together with reference TRBV7-8 and TRBJ2-5, the CDR3 gives the full variable domain: GAGVSQSPRYKVAKRGQDVALRCDPISGHVSLFWYQQALGQGPEFLTYFQNEAQLDKSGLPSDRFFAERPEGSVSTLKIQRTQQEDSAVYLCASSLVRGYQETQYFGPGTRLLVL.